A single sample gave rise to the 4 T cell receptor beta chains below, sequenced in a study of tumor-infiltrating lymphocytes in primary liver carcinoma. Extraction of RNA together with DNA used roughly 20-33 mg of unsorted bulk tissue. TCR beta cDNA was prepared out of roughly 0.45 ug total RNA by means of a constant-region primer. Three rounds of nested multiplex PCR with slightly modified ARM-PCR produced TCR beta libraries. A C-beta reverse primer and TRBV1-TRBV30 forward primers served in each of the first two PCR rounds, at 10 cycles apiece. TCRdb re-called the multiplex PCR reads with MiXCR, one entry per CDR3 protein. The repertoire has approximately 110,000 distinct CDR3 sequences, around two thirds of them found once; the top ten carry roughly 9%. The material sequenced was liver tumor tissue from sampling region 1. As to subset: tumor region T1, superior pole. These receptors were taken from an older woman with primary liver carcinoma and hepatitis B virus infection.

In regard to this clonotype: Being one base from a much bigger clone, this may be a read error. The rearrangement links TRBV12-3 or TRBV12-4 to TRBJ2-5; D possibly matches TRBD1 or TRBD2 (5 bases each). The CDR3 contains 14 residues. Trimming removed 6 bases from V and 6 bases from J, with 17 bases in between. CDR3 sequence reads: CASSLTGRGKTQYF. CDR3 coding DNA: TGTGCCAGCAGCCTAACGGGACGGGGAAAGACCCAGTACTTC.

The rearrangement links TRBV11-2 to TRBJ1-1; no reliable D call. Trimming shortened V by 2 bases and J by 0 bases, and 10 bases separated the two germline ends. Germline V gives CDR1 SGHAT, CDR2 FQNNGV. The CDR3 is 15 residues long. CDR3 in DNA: TGTGCCAGCAGCTTAAATCCGTCAGTGAACACTGAAGCTTTCTTT. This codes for CASSLNPSVNTEAFF.

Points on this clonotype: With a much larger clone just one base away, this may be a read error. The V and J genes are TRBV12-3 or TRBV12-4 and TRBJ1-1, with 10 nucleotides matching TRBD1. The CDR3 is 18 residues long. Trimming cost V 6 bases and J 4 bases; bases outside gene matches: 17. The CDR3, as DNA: TGTGCCAGCAGATCAGGGACAGGGGCGAGGATGGGCGTCACTGAAGCTTTCTTT. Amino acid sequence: CASRSGTGARMGVTEAFF.

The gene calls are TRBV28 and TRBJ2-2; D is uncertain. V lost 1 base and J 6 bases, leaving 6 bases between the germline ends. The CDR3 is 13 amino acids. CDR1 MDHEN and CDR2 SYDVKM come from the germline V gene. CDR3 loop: CASSLYGAGELFF. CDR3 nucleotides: TGTGCCAGCAGTTTATATGGCGCCGGGGAGCTGTTTTTT. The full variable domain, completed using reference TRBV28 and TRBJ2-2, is DVKVTQSSRYLVKRTGEKVFLECVQDMDHENMFWYRQDPGLGLRLIYFSYDVKMKEKGDIPEGYSVSREKKERFSLILESASTNQTSMYLCASSLYGAGELFFGEGSRLTVL.